This TCR beta chain was sequenced in a study of blood T cell repertoires in COVID-19. Overall study: T cells, B-cell-depleted T cells, or PBMCs supplied cDNA or gDNA.

Authors' methods: Nucleated cell counts were estimated from reference gene primer amplification. Clones were read by immunoSEQ multiplex PCR, and TCRdb kept only the in-frame ones, dropping some. The V and J calls and clone size come from that table; D and trimming were worked out from the DNA. The sample has about 350,000 clones; over 75% are singletons. Recovery among Cohort 3 donors was established by two negative PCRs, clearance, or symptom resolution. Sequencing used PBMCs or T cells enriched from blood (not recorded which). The sequence was collected from a young woman who had recovered from COVID-19.

CDR3 bases: TGTGCCAGCAGTTACTTTCGGGCAACTAATGAAAAACTGTTTTTT. It encodes CASSYFRATNEKLFF. The rearrangement links TRBV6-2 or TRBV6-3 to TRBJ1-4, with no clear D. This CDR3 is built from 15 residues. The germline V gene encodes CDR1 MNHEY and CDR2 SVGEGT. The V end was cut by 1 base, the J end by 0 bases, with 6 bases between.